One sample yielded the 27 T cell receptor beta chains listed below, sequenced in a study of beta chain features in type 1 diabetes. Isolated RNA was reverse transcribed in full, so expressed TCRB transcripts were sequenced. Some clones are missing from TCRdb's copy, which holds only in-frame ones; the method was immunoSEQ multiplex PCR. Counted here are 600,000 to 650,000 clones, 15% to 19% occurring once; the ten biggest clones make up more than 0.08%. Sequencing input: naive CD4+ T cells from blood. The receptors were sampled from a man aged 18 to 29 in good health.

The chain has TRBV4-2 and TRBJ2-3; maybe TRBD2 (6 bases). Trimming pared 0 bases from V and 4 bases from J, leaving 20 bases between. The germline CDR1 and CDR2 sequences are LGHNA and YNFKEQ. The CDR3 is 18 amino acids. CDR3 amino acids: CASSQDPIGGGGADTQYF. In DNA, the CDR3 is TGTGCCAGCAGCCAAGATCCCATCGGGGGTGGAGGGGCAGATACGCAGTATTTT.

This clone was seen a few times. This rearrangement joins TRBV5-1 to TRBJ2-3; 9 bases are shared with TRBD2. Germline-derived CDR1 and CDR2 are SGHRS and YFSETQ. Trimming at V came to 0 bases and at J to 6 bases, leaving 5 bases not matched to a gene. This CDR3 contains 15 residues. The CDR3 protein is CASSLEGGGADTQYF. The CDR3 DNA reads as TGCGCCAGCAGCTTGGAAGGCGGGGGGGCCGATACGCAGTATTTT.

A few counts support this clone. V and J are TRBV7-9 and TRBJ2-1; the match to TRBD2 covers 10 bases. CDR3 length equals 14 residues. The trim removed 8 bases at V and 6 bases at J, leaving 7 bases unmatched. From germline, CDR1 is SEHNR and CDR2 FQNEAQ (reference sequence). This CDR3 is CASGLAGVSNEQFF. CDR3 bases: TGTGCCAGCGGGCTAGCGGGAGTGAGCAATGAGCAGTTCTTC.

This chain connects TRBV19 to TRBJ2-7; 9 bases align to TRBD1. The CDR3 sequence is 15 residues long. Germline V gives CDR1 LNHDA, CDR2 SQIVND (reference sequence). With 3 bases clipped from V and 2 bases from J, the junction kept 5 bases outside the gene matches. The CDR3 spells CASSISGTGPYEQYF. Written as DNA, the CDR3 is TGTGCCAGTAGTATTTCCGGGACAGGGCCCTACGAGCAGTACTTC.

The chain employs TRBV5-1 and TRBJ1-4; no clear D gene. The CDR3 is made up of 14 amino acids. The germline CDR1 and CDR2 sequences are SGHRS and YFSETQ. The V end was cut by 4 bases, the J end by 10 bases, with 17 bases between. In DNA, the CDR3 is TGCGCCAGCAGCCCCCAGGCAGATCTCGCAAAACTGTTTTTT. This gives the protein CASSPQADLAKLFF.

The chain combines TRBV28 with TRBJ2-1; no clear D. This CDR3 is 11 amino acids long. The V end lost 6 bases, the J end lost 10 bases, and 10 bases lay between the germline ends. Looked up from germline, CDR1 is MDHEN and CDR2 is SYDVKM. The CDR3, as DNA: TGTGCCAGCAGCCCGGTCGGGGAGCAGTTCTTC. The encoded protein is CASSPVGEQFF.

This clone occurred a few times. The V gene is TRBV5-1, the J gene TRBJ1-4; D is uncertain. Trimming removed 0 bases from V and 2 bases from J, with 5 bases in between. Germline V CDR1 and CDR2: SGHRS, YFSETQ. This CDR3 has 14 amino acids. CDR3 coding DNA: TGCGCCAGCAGCTTGGATACCACTAATGAAAAACTGTTTTTT. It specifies CASSLDTTNEKLFF.

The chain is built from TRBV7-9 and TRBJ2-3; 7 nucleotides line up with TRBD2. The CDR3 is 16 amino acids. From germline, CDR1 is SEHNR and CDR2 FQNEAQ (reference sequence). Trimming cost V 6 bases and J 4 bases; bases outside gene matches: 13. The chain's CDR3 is CASRPIFGGGPDTQYF. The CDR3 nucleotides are TGTGCCAGCAGACCTATATTCGGCGGGGGTCCAGATACGCAGTATTTT. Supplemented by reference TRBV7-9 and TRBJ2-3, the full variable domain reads DTGVSQNPRHKITKRGQNVTFRCDPISEHNRLYWYRQTLGQGPEFLTYFQNEAQLEKSRLLSDRFSAERPKGSFSTLEIQRTEQGDSAMYLCASRPIFGGGPDTQYFGPGTRLTVL.

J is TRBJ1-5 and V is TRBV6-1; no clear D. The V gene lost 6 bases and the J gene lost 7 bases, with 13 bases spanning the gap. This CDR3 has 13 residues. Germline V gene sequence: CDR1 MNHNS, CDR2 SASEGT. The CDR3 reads CASRTTSSQPQHF. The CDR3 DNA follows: TGTGCCAGCAGGACCACTAGCAGCCAGCCCCAGCATTTT.

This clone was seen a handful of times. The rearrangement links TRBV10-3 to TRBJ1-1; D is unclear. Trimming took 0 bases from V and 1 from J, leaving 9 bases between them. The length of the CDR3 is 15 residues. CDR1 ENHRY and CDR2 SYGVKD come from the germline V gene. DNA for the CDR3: TGTGCCATCAGTGAGTCCGGACCGACGAACACTGAAGCTTTCTTT. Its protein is CAISESGPTNTEAFF.

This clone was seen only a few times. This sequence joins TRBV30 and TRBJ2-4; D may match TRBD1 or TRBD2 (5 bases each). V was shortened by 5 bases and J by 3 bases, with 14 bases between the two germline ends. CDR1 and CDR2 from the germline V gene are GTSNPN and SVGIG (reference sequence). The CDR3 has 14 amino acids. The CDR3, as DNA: TGTGCCTGGGGTATAGGTGGGGGCAAAAACATTCAGTACTTC. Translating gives CAWGIGGGKNIQYF.

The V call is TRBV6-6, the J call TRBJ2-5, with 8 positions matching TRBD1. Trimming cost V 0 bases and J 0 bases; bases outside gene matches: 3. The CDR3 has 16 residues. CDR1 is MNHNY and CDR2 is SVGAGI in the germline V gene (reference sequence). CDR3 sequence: CASSYSTGADQETQYF. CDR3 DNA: TGTGCCAGCAGTTACTCGACAGGGGCCGACCAAGAGACCCAGTACTTC.

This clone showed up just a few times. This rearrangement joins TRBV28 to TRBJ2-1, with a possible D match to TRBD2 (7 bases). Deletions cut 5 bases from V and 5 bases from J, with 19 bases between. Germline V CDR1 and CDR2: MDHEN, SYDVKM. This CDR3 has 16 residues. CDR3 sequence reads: CASSPFRGGANNEQFF. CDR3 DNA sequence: TGTGCCAGCAGTCCCTTTAGGGGGGGAGCCAACAATGAGCAGTTCTTC.

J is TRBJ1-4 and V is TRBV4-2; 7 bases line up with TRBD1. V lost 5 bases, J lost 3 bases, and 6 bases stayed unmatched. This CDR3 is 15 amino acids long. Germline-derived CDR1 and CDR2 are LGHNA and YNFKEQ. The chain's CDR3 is CASSSRQGANEKLFF. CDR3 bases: TGTGCCAGCAGCTCACGACAGGGTGCTAATGAAAAACTGTTTTTT.

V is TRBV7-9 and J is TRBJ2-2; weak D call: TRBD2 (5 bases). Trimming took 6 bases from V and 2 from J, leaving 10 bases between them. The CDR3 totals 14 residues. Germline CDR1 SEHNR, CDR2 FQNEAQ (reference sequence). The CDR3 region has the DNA TGTGCCAGCAGACAAGGACTTAACACCGGGGAGCTGTTTTTT. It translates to CASRQGLNTGELFF.

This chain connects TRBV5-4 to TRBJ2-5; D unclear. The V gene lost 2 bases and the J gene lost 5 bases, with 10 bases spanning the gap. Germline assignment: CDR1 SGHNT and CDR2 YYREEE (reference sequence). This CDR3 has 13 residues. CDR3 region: CASSFQDAETQYF. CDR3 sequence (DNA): TGTGCCAGCAGCTTCCAGGATGCGGAGACCCAGTACTTC.

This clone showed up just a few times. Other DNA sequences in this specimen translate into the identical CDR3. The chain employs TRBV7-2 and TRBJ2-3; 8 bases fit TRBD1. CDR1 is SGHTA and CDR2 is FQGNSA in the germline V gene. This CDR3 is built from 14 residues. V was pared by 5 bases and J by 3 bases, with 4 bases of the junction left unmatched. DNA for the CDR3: TGTGCCAGCAGCCCTTGGACAGGGACAGATACGCAGTATTTT. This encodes CASSPWTGTDTQYF.

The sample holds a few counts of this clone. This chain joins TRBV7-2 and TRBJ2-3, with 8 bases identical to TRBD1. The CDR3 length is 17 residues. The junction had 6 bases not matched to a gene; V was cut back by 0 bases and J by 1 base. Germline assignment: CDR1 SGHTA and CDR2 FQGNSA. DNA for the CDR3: TGTGCCAGCAGCTTAGCCTACAGGGGGAGAGGCACAGATACGCAGTATTTT. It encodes CASSLAYRGRGTDTQYF.

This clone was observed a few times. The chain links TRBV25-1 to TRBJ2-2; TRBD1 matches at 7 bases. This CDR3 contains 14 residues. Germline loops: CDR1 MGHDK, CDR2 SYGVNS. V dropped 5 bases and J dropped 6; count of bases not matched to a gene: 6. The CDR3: CASSLGTVAGELFF. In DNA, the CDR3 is TGTGCCAGCAGTCTAGGGACAGTGGCCGGGGAGCTGTTTTTT.

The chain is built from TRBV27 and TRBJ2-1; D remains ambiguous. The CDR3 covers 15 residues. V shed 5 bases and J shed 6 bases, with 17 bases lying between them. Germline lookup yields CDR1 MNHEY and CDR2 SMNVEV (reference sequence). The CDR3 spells CASSQIMGYSNEQFF. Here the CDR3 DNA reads TGTGCCAGCAGTCAAATCATGGGGTACTCCAATGAGCAGTTCTTC.

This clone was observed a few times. The CDR3 is CASSLGYQETQYF. DNA of the CDR3: TGCGCCAGCAGCTTGGGATACCAAGAGACCCAGTACTTC. This chain joins TRBV5-1 and TRBJ2-5; D gene ambiguous. Germline V gene data show CDR1 as SGHRS and CDR2 as YFSETQ. This CDR3 is 13 amino acids long. Deletions cut 0 bases from V and 0 bases from J, with 3 bases between.

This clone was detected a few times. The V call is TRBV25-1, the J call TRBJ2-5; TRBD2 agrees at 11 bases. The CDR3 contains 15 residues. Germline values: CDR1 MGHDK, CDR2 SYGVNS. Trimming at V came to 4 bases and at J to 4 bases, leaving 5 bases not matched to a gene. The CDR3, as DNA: TGTGCCAGCAGTGCACTAGCGGGAGCGGGAGAGACCCAGTACTTC. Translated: CASSALAGAGETQYF.

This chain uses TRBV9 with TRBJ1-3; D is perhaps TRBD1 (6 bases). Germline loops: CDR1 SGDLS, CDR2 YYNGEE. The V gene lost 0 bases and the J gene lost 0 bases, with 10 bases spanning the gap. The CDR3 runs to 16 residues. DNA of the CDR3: TGTGCCAGCAGCGTAGGACAGGCGAACTCTGGAAACACCATATATTTT. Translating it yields CASSVGQANSGNTIYF.

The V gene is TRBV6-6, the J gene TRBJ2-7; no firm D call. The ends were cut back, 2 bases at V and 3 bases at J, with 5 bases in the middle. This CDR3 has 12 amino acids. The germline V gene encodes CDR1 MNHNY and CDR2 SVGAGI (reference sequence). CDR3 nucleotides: TGTGCCAGCAGTTACCATTTCTACGAGCAGTACTTC. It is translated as CASSYHFYEQYF.

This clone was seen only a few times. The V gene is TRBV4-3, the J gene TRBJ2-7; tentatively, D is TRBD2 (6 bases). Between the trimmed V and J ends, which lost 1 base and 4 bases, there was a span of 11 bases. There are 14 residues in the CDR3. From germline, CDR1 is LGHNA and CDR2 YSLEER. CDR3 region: CASSQGGGVYEQYF. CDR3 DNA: TGCGCCAGCAGCCAAGGGGGCGGGGTATACGAGCAGTACTTC.

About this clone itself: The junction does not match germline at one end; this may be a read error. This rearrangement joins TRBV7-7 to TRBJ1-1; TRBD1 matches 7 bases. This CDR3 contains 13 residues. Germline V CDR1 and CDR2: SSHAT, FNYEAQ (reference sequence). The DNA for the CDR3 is TGTGCTAGCAGCCAAGACAGGGACACTGAAGCTTTCTTT. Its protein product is CASSQDRDTEAFF. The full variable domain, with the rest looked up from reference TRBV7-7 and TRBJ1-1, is GAGVSQSPRYKVTKRGQDVTLRCDPISSHATLYWYQQALGQGPEFLTYFNYEAQPDKSGLPSDRFSAERPEGSISTLTIQRTEQRDSAMYRCASSQDRDTEAFFGQGTRLTVV.

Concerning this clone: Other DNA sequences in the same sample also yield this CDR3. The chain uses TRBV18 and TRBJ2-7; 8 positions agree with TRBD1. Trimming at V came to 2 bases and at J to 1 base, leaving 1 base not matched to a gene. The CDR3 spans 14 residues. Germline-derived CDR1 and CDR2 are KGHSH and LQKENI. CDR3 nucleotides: TGTGCCAGCTCACCAAGGACAGGGTCCTACGAGCAGTACTTC. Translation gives CASSPRTGSYEQYF.